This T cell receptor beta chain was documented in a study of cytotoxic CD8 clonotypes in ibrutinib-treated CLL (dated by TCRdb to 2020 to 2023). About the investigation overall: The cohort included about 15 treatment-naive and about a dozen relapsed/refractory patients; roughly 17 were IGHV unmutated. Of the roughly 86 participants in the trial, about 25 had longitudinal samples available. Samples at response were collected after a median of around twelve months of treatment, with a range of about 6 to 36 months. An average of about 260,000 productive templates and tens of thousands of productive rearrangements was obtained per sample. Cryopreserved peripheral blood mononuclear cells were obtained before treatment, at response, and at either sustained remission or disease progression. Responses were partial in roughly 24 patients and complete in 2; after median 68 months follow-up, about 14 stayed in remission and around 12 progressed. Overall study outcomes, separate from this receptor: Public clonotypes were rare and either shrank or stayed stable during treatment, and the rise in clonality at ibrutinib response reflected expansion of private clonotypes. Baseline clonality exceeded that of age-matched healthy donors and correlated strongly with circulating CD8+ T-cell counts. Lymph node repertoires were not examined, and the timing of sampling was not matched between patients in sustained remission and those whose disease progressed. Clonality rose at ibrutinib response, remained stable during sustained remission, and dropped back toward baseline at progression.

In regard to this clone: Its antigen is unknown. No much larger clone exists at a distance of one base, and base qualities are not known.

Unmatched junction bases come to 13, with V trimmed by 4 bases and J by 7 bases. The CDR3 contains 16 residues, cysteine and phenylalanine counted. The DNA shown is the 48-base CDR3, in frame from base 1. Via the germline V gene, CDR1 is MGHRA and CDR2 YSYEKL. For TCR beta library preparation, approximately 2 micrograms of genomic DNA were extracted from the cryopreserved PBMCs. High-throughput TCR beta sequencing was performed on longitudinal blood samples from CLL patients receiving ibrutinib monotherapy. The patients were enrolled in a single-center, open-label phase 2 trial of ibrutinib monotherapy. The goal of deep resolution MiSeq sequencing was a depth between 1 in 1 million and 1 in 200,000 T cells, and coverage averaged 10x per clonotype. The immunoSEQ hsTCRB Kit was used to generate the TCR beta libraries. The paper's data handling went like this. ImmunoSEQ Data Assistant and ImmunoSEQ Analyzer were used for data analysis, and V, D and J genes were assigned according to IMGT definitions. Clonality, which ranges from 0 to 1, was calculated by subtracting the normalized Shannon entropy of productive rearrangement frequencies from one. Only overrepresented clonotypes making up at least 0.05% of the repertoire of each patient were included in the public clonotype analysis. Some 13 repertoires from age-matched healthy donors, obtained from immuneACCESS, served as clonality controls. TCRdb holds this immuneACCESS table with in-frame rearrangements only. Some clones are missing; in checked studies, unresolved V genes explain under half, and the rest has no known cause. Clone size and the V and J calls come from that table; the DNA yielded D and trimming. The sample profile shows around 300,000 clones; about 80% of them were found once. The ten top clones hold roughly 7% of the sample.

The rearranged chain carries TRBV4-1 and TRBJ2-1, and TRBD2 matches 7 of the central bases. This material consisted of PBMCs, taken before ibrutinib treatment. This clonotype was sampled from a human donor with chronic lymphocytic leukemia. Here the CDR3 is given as CASSRGGRPRGNEQFF. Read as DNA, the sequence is TGCGCCAGCAGCCGGGGAGGGAGGCCCAGAGGGAATGAGCAGTTCTTC.